The 8 T cell receptor beta chains presented below share a single source sample, sequenced in a study of T cell responses to AZD1222 COVID-19 vaccine. The assay was immunoSEQ multiplex PCR, and TCRdb's table has in-frame clones only and misses some. The sample carries 120,000 to 150,000 clones, roughly 90% recorded once. The starting material was peripheral blood, obtained 28 days after the second AZD1222 dose. The origin of the receptors is an adult who received the AZD1222 COVID-19 vaccine.

The V and J genes are TRBV3-1 (or the pseudogene TRBV3-2) and TRBJ1-1; no clear D gene. V was shortened by 2 bases and J by 3 bases, with 10 bases between the two germline ends. From germline, CDR1 is LGHDT and CDR2 YNNKEL (reference sequence). The CDR3 totals 14 residues. CDR3 coding DNA: TGTGCCAGCAGCCAACTCCGAAGGGACACTGAAGCTTTCTTT. Its translation is CASSQLRRDTEAFF.

This chain connects TRBV4-2 to TRBJ1-3; tentative D call: TRBD1 (5 bases). This CDR3 contains 16 residues. Germline CDR1 reads LGHNA; CDR2 reads YNFKEQ. Between the trimmed V and J ends, which lost 0 bases and 0 bases, there was a span of 9 bases. The CDR3 loop is CASSQDGGGSGNTIYF. Written as DNA, the CDR3 is TGTGCCAGCAGCCAAGATGGGGGGGGCTCTGGAAACACCATATATTTT.

The chain employs TRBV24-1 and TRBJ1-2; 7 nucleotides agree with TRBD1. This CDR3 contains 14 residues. Germline values: CDR1 KGHDR, CDR2 SFDVKD. The J segment lost 4 bases and the V segment lost 3 bases, leaving 4 bases of the junction unmatched. Here the CDR3 DNA reads TGTGCCACCAGTGATGCCAACAGGGGCTATGGCTACACCTTC. Translation gives CATSDANRGYGYTF.

A single count supports this clone. The chain uses TRBV19 and TRBJ2-1; the match to TRBD1 covers 10 bases. The CDR3 sequence is 14 residues long. Germline V lookup: CDR1 LNHDA, CDR2 SQIVND (reference sequence). The trim removed 8 bases at V and 6 bases at J, leaving 7 bases unmatched. The CDR3 sequence is CASRDRGLSNEQFF. The CDR3 DNA is TGTGCCAGTCGAGACAGGGGGCTTTCCAATGAGCAGTTCTTC.

The rearrangement links TRBV7-2 to TRBJ1-5; D is possibly TRBD1 (6 bases). The CDR3 contains 14 residues. The V and J ends lost 5 bases and 8 bases respectively, with 16 bases between them. Germline values: CDR1 SGHTA, CDR2 FQGNSA. DNA of the CDR3: TGTGCCAGCAGCCCGGGGGGGGCTTCCAAGCCCCAGCATTTT. Protein sequence: CASSPGGASKPQHF.

This clone appeared a few times. This sequence joins TRBV3-1 (or the pseudogene TRBV3-2) and TRBJ1-5; D call uncertain. Germline CDR1 and CDR2: LGHDT and YNNKEL (reference sequence). The CDR3 loop spans 13 amino acids. The V end lost 0 bases, the J end lost 6 bases, and 6 bases lay between the germline ends. The chain's CDR3 is CASSQDRFQPQHF. The CDR3 region has the DNA TGTGCCAGCAGCCAAGATCGATTTCAGCCCCAGCATTTT.

The chain combines TRBV6-5 with TRBJ2-5, with 9 bases lining up with TRBD1. This CDR3 is built from 15 residues. CDR1 and CDR2 from the germline V gene are MNHEY and SVGAGI. Trimming took 5 bases from V and 4 from J; bases not matched to a gene: 8. CDR3 sequence: CASSQTGGWRETQYF. Written as DNA, the CDR3 is TGTGCCAGCAGTCAAACAGGGGGCTGGAGAGAGACCCAGTACTTC.

The chain joins TRBV19 to TRBJ2-3; 7 bases are a match to TRBD2. Germline values: CDR1 LNHDA, CDR2 SQIVND (reference sequence). Trimming took 5 bases from V and 0 from J; bases not matched to a gene: 8. The CDR3 is 16 amino acids. The CDR3 sequence is CASSHPSGVSTDTQYF. The CDR3 region has the DNA TGTGCCAGTAGTCATCCTAGCGGTGTTAGCACAGATACGCAGTATTTT. Full variable domain (remainder filled in from reference TRBV19 and TRBJ2-3): DGGITQSPKYLFRKEGQNVTLSCEQNLNHDAMYWYRQDPGQGLRLIYYSQIVNDFQKGDIAEGYSVSREKKESFPLTVTSAQKNPTAFYLCASSHPSGVSTDTQYFGPGTRLTVL.